Sequencing of this T cell receptor beta chain was carried out in a study of beta chain features in type 1 diabetes. Study details: Sorted cells numbering 107,917,701 were examined across all samples.

This CDR3 region has 14 residues. Germline loops: CDR1 LGHNA, CDR2 YNFKEQ. V lost 6 bases and J lost 5, with 15 bases in between. Notes on the study in general: No resolution was reached here on whether HLA type influences TCRB rearrangement.

Sequencing targeted expressed TCRB transcripts, as all isolated RNA had been reverse transcribed. The protocol was immunoSEQ multiplex PCR, while the TCRdb copy is restricted to in-frame clones and leaves out a portion. The table records about 290,000 clones, 7% to 9% of them present only once. This clone came up a few times. Its specificity is not known. The sequence was obtained from a woman between 18 and 29 years old in good health. Sequencing used central memory CD4+ T cells from blood. V is TRBV4-2 and J is TRBJ2-3; possible D gene TRBD2, 5 bases. In DNA form, the CDR3 reads TGTGCCAGCAGTATGACTAACCTGGAAGATACGCAGTATTTT. It codes for CASSMTNLEDTQYF.